The clone carrying this T cell receptor beta chain appeared many times. The antigen is unknown. The germline gives CDR1 SEHNR, CDR2 FQNEAQ (reference sequence). There are 16 residues in the CDR3. V lost 5 bases to trimming and J lost 10 bases; unmatched junction nucleotides: 8. This record belongs to a study of regulatory T cells in long-lasting Graves disease. The wider study: Prior antithyroid drug treatment in newly diagnosed Graves' patients lasted under 3 months. Study-wide points: Compared with new cases, persistent Graves' patients showed reduced TCR diversity. Among samples with persistent disease, TRBV28, TRBJ1-2 and TRBJ2-5 were favored.

Time point noted: newly diagnosed GD, antithyroid drugs for less than 3 months. RNA from PBMCs was the source of the TCR library. Sequencing libraries for TCR beta were prepared with iRepertoire HTBI primers and Arm-PCR of CDR3 regions. TCRdb re-called the multiplex PCR reads through MiXCR, storing one row per CDR3 protein. The table lists over 300,000 distinct CDR3 sequences, 15% to 18% of them singletons. This TCR was recovered from a female donor with Graves disease. The V gene is TRBV7-9, the J gene TRBJ2-1; 16 positions agree with TRBD2. The sequencing used peripheral blood mononuclear cells (PBMCs), collected at new diagnosis, from a patient treated with antithyroid drugs. The CDR3 DNA follows: TGTGCCAGCAGCACCGCCGGGACTAGCGGGGGGGTGGAGCAGTTCTTC. Protein: CASSTAGTSGGVEQFF.